These 11 T cell receptor beta chains were all obtained from the same sample, sequenced in a study of shared clonotypes between healthy human individuals (dated by TCRdb to the early 2020s). The library was made by the immunoSEQ multiplex PCR assay. Sourced from immuneACCESS, this table was stored by TCRdb with only in-frame sequences that have V and J called. A share of the clones is absent; for the studies checked, an unresolved V gene accounts for under half, and the remainder has no known explanation. The sample table holds 230,000 or so clones, of which 65% to 70% were seen once. The ten most abundant clones make up around 10% of the sample. The sample taken for sequencing was memory CD4+ T cells sorted from blood. The meaning of the sample's cell subset or site label: CD45RA-negative fraction. The receptors come from a young man in good health.

This chain connects TRBV7-8 to TRBJ2-1; D might be TRBD2 (7 bases). The V gene's germline CDR1 is SGHVS and CDR2 FQNEAQ. The CDR3 sequence is 15 residues long. Trimming pared 5 bases from V and 6 bases from J, leaving 17 bases between. The CDR3 nucleotides are TGTGCCAGCAGCCTAGGACGGGGGGCGGGCAATGAGCAGTTCTTC. Its translation: CASSLGRGAGNEQFF.

The chain has TRBV10-3 and TRBJ2-3; TRBD2 aligns across 9 bases. V trimming: 8 bases; J trimming: 0 bases; junction bases outside the gene matches: 9. The CDR3 is 16 amino acids. The germline V gene encodes CDR1 ENHRY and CDR2 SYGVKD. CDR3: CAIPRGTSQSTDTQYF. CDR3 nucleotides: TGTGCCATCCCCCGCGGGACTAGCCAAAGCACAGATACGCAGTATTTT.

This clone was counted only a few times. The J gene is TRBJ2-1, the V gene TRBV21-1; TRBD2 is the table's D call and was not checked against the DNA. TRBV21-1 is annotated as a pseudogene. The CDR3 spans 14 residues. The CDR3 here is CASSKVPSSNEQFF. In DNA, the CDR3 is TGTGCCAGCAGCAAAGTCCCTAGCTCCAATGAGCAGTTCTTC.

This clone was counted between two and nine times. This sample also contains other DNA sequences that code for the same CDR3. CDR3 coding DNA: TGCGCCAGCAGTGCAGGGGTTAATCAGCCCCAGCATTTT. Translating gives CASSAGVNQPQHF. V is TRBV10-1 and J is TRBJ1-5, with D maybe TRBD1 (6 bases). V was cut by 4 bases and J by 4 bases, with 8 bases left in between. This CDR3 spans 13 amino acids. The germline V gene has CDR1 WNHNN and CDR2 SYGVQD (reference sequence).

This clone was seen more than once but under ten times. The chain couples TRBV15 to TRBJ2-3, with TRBD2 identical over 9 bases. After removal of 0 bases from V and 7 bases from J, the junction contained 8 bases not matched to a gene. The CDR3 is made up of 16 amino acids. The germline V gene has CDR1 LNHNV and CDR2 YYDKDF (reference sequence). CDR3 loop: CATSRDSGGGANTQYF. CDR3 nucleotides: TGTGCCACCAGCAGAGATAGCGGGGGAGGCGCCAATACGCAGTATTTT.

The V call is TRBV7-9, the J call TRBJ2-1, with a tentative D call TRBD1 (5 bases). The CDR3 runs to 15 residues. Germline V CDR1 and CDR2: SEHNR, FQNEAQ (reference sequence). V was cut by 1 base and J by 7 bases, with 14 bases left in between. This CDR3 is CASSLVLQGGNEQFF. In DNA form, the CDR3 reads TGTGCCAGCAGCTTAGTTTTGCAGGGTGGGAATGAGCAGTTCTTC.

This clone has a handful of counts. This chain joins TRBV7-9 and TRBJ2-1, with 8 bases matching TRBD2. The germline CDR1 and CDR2 sequences are SEHNR and FQNEAQ (reference sequence). V lost 7 bases and J lost 6; bases outside the gene matches: 8. This CDR3 spans 14 amino acids. The CDR3 nucleotides are TGTGCCAGCAACACCCGGGAGGGCGGCAATGAGCAGTTCTTC. Its translation: CASNTREGGNEQFF.

The chain carries TRBV18 and TRBJ2-3, with TRBD2 as a possible D gene (6 bases). The CDR3 runs 18 residues. Germline values: CDR1 KGHSH, CDR2 LQKENI. V dropped 6 bases and J dropped 0 bases, with 22 bases sitting between them. The CDR3 spells CASSLLVGGYASTDTQYF. The CDR3 coding sequence is TGTGCCAGCTCCCTCCTAGTTGGGGGGTATGCTAGCACAGATACGCAGTATTTT.

The chain carries TRBV7-3 and TRBJ1-2; a weak D match, TRBD1 (5 bases). The CDR3 contains 13 residues. Germline V gene lookup returns CDR1 SGHTA and CDR2 FQGTGA. The V and J ends lost 2 bases and 5 bases respectively, with 9 bases between them. This chain's CDR3 is CASSLGGAYGYTF. CDR3 nucleotides: TGTGCCAGCAGCTTAGGGGGAGCATATGGCTACACCTTC.

This chain links TRBV2 with TRBJ1-2; D uncertain. Trimming took off 2 bases at V and 2 bases at J, with 6 bases between the two ends. Germline assignment: CDR1 SNHLY and CDR2 FYNNEI. The CDR3 has 13 residues. CDR3 bases: TGTGCCAGCAGTGAAAATCGGAACTATGGCTACACCTTC. Its translation is CASSENRNYGYTF.

Only one count was recorded for this clone. The chain joins TRBV5-1 to TRBJ2-1; D gene uncertain. Germline lookup yields CDR1 SGHRS and CDR2 YFSETQ. This CDR3 is 15 amino acids long. The ends were cut back, 0 bases at V and 1 base at J, with 8 bases in the middle. CDR3 in amino acids: CASSLAAESYNEQFF. The CDR3 DNA reads TGCGCCAGCAGCTTGGCGGCCGAATCCTACAATGAGCAGTTCTTC.